The rows below give T cell receptor beta chains drawn from one sample of a study of control samples from healthy donors and cancer patients. Sequenced by immunoSEQ multiplex PCR; TCRdb stores in-frame clones only, minus some. The repertoire has 150,000 to 200,000 clones, more than 85% of them found once; the top ten carry 0.68%. Sequences were obtained from blood. The receptor set was obtained from a woman aged 25-40 years in good health. Both conserved end residues are part of each CDR3. A D gene is named only where the DNA matches it firmly. Expanded clones get a size class; other rows say once, few or many, or leave the size out.

NA,NA,TRBJ1-6,TRBV2,CASSEWPSPLHF,TGTGCCAGCAGTGAGTGGCCATCACCCCTCCACTTT
NA,TRBD2,TRBJ2-5,TRBV18,CASSPPRGEKGGETQYF,TGTGCCAGCTCACCACCGCGGGGGGAAAAGGGAGGAGAGACCCAGTACTTC
NA,NA,TRBJ2-1,TRBV11-2,CASSPSGTQSNEQFF,TGTGCCAGCAGCCCCTCCGGGACCCAAAGCAATGAGCAGTTCTTC
once,TRBD1,TRBJ1-1,TRBV20-1,CSASKGAGTEAFF,TGCAGTGCTAGTAAGGGGGCGGGAACTGAAGCTTTCTTT
NA,NA,TRBJ2-7,TRBV18,CASSLPLSYEQYF,TGTGCCAGCTCACTCCCACTCTCCTACGAGCAGTACTTC
once,NA,TRBJ1-5,TRBV21-1,CARLKGRADQPQHF,TGTGCCAGATTGAAAGGTAGGGCAGATCAGCCCCAGCATTTT
NA,NA,TRBJ2-2,TRBV7-8,CASSLGSEEELFF,TGTGCCAGCAGCTTAGGTAGCGAGGAGGAGCTGTTTTTT
NA,NA,TRBJ2-1,TRBV6-5,CASRTMEGAYNEQFF,TGTGCCAGCAGGACCATGGAGGGCGCCTACAATGAGCAGTTCTTC
NA,NA,TRBJ2-5,TRBV11-2,CASSHRGGLQETQYF,TGTGCCAGCAGCCATAGGGGGGGACTCCAAGAGACCCAGTACTTC
NA,NA,TRBJ1-5,TRBV6-2/TRBV6-3,CASSYGEGGQPQHF,TGTGCCAGCAGTTACGGTGAAGGGGGTCAGCCCCAGCATTTT
NA,NA,TRBJ2-1,TRBV19,CASSLQGPGDYNEQFF,TGTGCCAGTAGTCTCCAGGGGCCAGGGGACTACAATGAGCAGTTCTTC
NA,NA,TRBJ1-5,TRBV28,CASSLYSQGGGQPQHF,TGTGCCAGCAGTTTATATTCGCAGGGAGGGGGTCAGCCCCAGCATTTT
NA,TRBD1,TRBJ1-5,TRBV6-2/TRBV6-3,CASSITGARPQHF,TGTGCCAGCAGCATCACAGGGGCGCGGCCCCAGCATTTT
NA,NA,TRBJ1-5,TRBV2,CASRRSNQPQHF,TGTGCCAGCAGGAGGAGCAATCAGCCCCAGCATTTT
NA,NA,TRBJ2-7,TRBV7-9,CASTKEGLGDEQYF,TGTGCCAGCACCAAAGAGGGCCTTGGGGACGAGCAGTACTTC
NA,TRBD2,TRBJ2-1,TRBV19,CASKVGTSGSNEQFF,TGTGCCAGTAAAGTGGGGACTAGCGGGAGCAATGAGCAGTTCTTC
NA,NA,TRBJ2-3,TRBV28,CASSYQGTVWDTQYF,TGTGCCAGCAGCTACCAAGGGACTGTGTGGGATACGCAGTATTTT
few,TRBD2,TRBJ2-3,TRBV2,CASRTLAGVADTQYF,TGTGCCAGCAGGACACTAGCGGGTGTGGCAGATACGCAGTATTTT
few,NA,TRBJ2-7,TRBV6-5,CASSPGTYEQYF,TGTGCCAGCAGTCCGGGAACCTACGAGCAGTACTTC
NA,NA,TRBJ2-2,TRBV29-1,CSVQAPAGELFF,TGCAGCGTCCAAGCCCCAGCCGGGGAGCTGTTTTTT
once,NA,TRBJ1-5,TRBV30,CAWNMDRGQPQHF,TGTGCCTGGAATATGGACCGGGGCCAGCCCCAGCATTTT
NA,TRBD2,TRBJ2-1,TRBV28,CASYGTTYNEQFF,TGTGCCAGTTATGGGACTACTTACAATGAGCAGTTCTTC
NA,TRBD2,TRBJ2-7,TRBV6-5,CASRIAGASSYEQYF,TGTGCCAGCAGGATAGCGGGAGCGAGCTCCTACGAGCAGTACTTC
once,NA,TRBJ2-7,TRBV7-8,CASSLNIRPRFSYEQYF,TGTGCCAGCAGCTTAAACATACGCCCGCGTTTCTCCTACGAGCAGTACTTC
NA,TRBD2,TRBJ2-1,TRBV25-1,CASSPLLAGGYNEQFF,TGTGCCAGCAGCCCGCTACTAGCGGGGGGCTACAATGAGCAGTTCTTC
once,TRBD2,TRBJ2-6,TRBV19,CASSSGGSGANVLTF,TGTGCCAGTAGTTCGGGGGGCTCTGGGGCCAACGTCCTGACTTTC
NA,TRBD1,TRBJ2-5,TRBV5-1,CASSLGQGGQETQYF,TGCGCCAGCAGCTTGGGACAGGGGGGACAAGAGACCCAGTACTTC
NA,NA,TRBJ2-2,TRBV6-2/TRBV6-3,CASSPRQGKLFF,TGTGCCAGCAGTCCCCGACAAGGGAAGCTGTTTTTT
NA,NA,TRBJ1-6,TRBV28,CASSWPTRADYNSPLHF,TGTGCCAGCAGTTGGCCCACCCGGGCGGACTATAATTCACCCCTCCACTTT
NA,NA,TRBJ2-1,TRBV19,CASSWESSSYNEQFF,TGTGCCAGTAGCTGGGAGTCCAGCTCCTACAATGAGCAGTTCTTC
NA,TRBD2,TRBJ2-7,TRBV4-3,CASSQDGTSLSTPDEQYF,TGCGCCAGCAGCCAAGACGGGACTAGCTTATCAACCCCCGACGAGCAGTACTTC
NA,NA,TRBJ2-5,TRBV5-1,CASSLEGTQYF,TGCGCCAGCAGCTTGGAGGGGACCCAGTACTTC
NA,TRBD1,TRBJ2-7,TRBV4-1,CASSQALGQGQSGAYEQYF,TGCGCCAGCAGCCAAGCCCTCGGACAGGGCCAATCGGGAGCCTACGAGCAGTACTTC
NA,NA,TRBJ1-2,TRBV5-4,CASSFIPWGYTF,TGTGCCAGCAGTTTTATCCCGTGGGGCTACACCTTC
NA,TRBD2,TRBJ2-3,TRBV24-1,CATSGGSGWSTDTQYF,TGTGCCACCAGTGGGGGTAGCGGGTGGTCCACAGATACGCAGTATTTT
NA,NA,TRBJ2-2,TRBV14,CASSQDMRGELFF,TGTGCCAGCAGCCAAGACATGCGAGGGGAGCTGTTTTTT
once,NA,TRBJ2-7,TRBV6-1,CASSEISYEQYF,TGTGCCAGCAGTGAAATAAGCTACGAGCAGTACTTC
NA,TRBD2,TRBJ2-5,TRBV13,CASSSTNLYPGTSGQETQYF,TGTGCCAGCAGCTCAACGAACCTCTACCCCGGGACTAGCGGCCAAGAGACCCAGTACTTC
NA,NA,TRBJ2-2,TRBV7-6,CASSPLGYSNIGELFF,TGTGCCAGCAGCCCCCTCGGCTATTCGAACATCGGGGAGCTGTTTTTT
NA,TRBD1,TRBJ2-3,TRBV9,CASSRGRGSDTQYF,TGTGCCAGCAGCAGGGGGCGTGGGTCAGATACGCAGTATTTT